This T cell receptor beta chain is from a study of blood T cells in healthy people across ages. Findings and limits, study-wide: Significant beta diversity loss was already apparent by age roughly 40, declining roughly linearly.

This CDR3 has 15 residues. Germline assignment: CDR1 SGHTA and CDR2 FQGTGA. V shed 4 bases and J shed 5 bases, with 18 bases lying between them. PCR was performed a second time for roughly 7 to 11 cycles using a sample-barcoded 5' primer and a J-beta primer mix. The template-switch adaptor was a 5' adaptor with 12 random nucleotides. It tagged each cDNA molecule. A single record per CDR3 protein comes from TCRdb applying MiXCR to the 5' RACE reads. Of 1 million or so distinct CDR3 sequences in the sample, more than 35% are singletons; the top ten hold 15% to 20%. Staff drew roughly 10 milliliters of peripheral blood from each donor. Ten or more counts support this clonotype. The antigen is undetermined.

V and J are TRBV7-3 and TRBJ2-7, with D hard to call. Sequenced input: blood. The clonotype comes from a woman aged 55-69 years in good health. The CDR3 nucleotides are TGTGCCAGCAGCTACCCAATAGCCCCGTTGGACGAGCAGTACTTC. As protein: CASSYPIAPLDEQYF.